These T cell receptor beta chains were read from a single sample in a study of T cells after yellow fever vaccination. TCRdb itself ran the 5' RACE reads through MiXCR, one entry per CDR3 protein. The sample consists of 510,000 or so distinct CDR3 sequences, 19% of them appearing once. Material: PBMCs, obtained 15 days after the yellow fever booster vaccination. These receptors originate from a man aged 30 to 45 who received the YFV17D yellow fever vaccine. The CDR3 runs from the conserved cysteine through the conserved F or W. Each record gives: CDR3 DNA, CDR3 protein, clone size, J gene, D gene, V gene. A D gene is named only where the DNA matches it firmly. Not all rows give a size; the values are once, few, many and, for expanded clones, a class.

CDR3 DNA: TGTGCCAGCAGCCCCCCCGGGACTAGCAATGAGCAGTTCTTC
CDR3 protein: CASSPPGTSNEQFF
clone size: .
J gene: TRBJ2-1
D gene: TRBD2
V gene: TRBV12-3/TRBV12-4

CDR3 DNA: TGCAGTGCTAGGGCGTTGGTCGCCAACTACGAGCAGTACTTC
CDR3 protein: CSARALVANYEQYF
clone size: .
J gene: TRBJ2-7
D gene: .
V gene: TRBV20-1

CDR3 DNA: TGTGCCAGCAGCTTAGATCTAGTCGGGACTAGATCCGGGGAGCTGTTTTTT
CDR3 protein: CASSLDLVGTRSGELFF
clone size: few
J gene: TRBJ2-2
D gene: TRBD2
V gene: TRBV11-2

CDR3 DNA: TGCAGTGCTCTGAGGGACAGGACGACCTACGAGCAGTACTTC
CDR3 protein: CSALRDRTTYEQYF
clone size: few
J gene: TRBJ2-7
D gene: TRBD1
V gene: TRBV20-1

CDR3 DNA: TGCGCCAGCAGCTTCCAAGCGGGAGGCGGCACAGATACGCAGTATTTT
CDR3 protein: CASSFQAGGGTDTQYF
clone size: .
J gene: TRBJ2-3
D gene: TRBD2
V gene: TRBV5-1

CDR3 DNA: TGTGCCAGCAGTTACCGGGGGGGCGCTGAAGCTTTCTTT
CDR3 protein: CASSYRGGAEAFF
clone size: .
J gene: TRBJ1-1
D gene: .
V gene: TRBV6-5

CDR3 DNA: TGCGCCAGCAGCTTGGGGGACCATGCCTACGAGCAGTACTTC
CDR3 protein: CASSLGDHAYEQYF
clone size: many
J gene: TRBJ2-7
D gene: .
V gene: TRBV5-1

CDR3 DNA: TGTGCCAGCAGCTTGGCAGGTCTAGGCGCAGGAGGTGACACAGATACGCAGTATTTT
CDR3 protein: CASSLAGLGAGGDTDTQYF
clone size: .
J gene: TRBJ2-3
D gene: .
V gene: TRBV5-6

CDR3 DNA: TGCAGCGCCGGACAGGGGATTGAGACCCAGTACTTC
CDR3 protein: CSAGQGIETQYF
clone size: .
J gene: TRBJ2-5
D gene: TRBD1
V gene: TRBV29-1

CDR3 DNA: TGCAGTGCTAGTACTAGCGGATGGCCCACAGATACGCAGTATTTT
CDR3 protein: CSASTSGWPTDTQYF
clone size: .
J gene: TRBJ2-3
D gene: TRBD2
V gene: TRBV20-1

CDR3 DNA: TGCGCCAGCAGCTTGTCGGGAGAAGGGTACGATACGCAGTATTTT
CDR3 protein: CASSLSGEGYDTQYF
clone size: .
J gene: TRBJ2-3
D gene: .
V gene: TRBV5-1

CDR3 DNA: TGTGCCAGCAGCGTCCCGGGACAGGGCAGCTACAATGAGCAGTTCTTC
CDR3 protein: CASSVPGQGSYNEQFF
clone size: many
J gene: TRBJ2-1
D gene: TRBD1
V gene: TRBV5-4

CDR3 DNA: TGTGCCAGCACCCCCGGGCCCGACTCCGGGGAGCTGTTTTTT
CDR3 protein: CASTPGPDSGELFF
clone size: few
J gene: TRBJ2-2
D gene: .
V gene: TRBV6-5

CDR3 DNA: TGTGCCAGCAGTTTTGCTGCTTACAATGAGCAGTTCTTC
CDR3 protein: CASSFAAYNEQFF
clone size: few
J gene: TRBJ2-1
D gene: .
V gene: TRBV12-3/TRBV12-4

CDR3 DNA: TGTGCCAGTAGTGCGACAGGGTCAGGGGCCAACGTCCTGACTTTC
CDR3 protein: CASSATGSGANVLTF
clone size: few
J gene: TRBJ2-6
D gene: TRBD1
V gene: TRBV19

CDR3 DNA: TGCAGTGCTAGAGATCCAGCGGGAGGTTTCAAAGATACGCAGTATTTT
CDR3 protein: CSARDPAGGFKDTQYF
clone size: many
J gene: TRBJ2-3
D gene: TRBD2
V gene: TRBV20-1

CDR3 DNA: TGCAGCGCAAAGACACCCTCTATCAATGAGCAGTTCTTC
CDR3 protein: CSAKTPSINEQFF
clone size: .
J gene: TRBJ2-1
D gene: .
V gene: TRBV29-1

CDR3 DNA: TGCGCCAGCAGCTTCTCCACCCTCCTTAACAATGAGCAGTTCTTC
CDR3 protein: CASSFSTLLNNEQFF
clone size: few
J gene: TRBJ2-1
D gene: .
V gene: TRBV5-1

CDR3 DNA: TGTGCCAGCAGATCCCGCCCGGGTGCCTTTTCCTACGAGCAGTACTTC
CDR3 protein: CASRSRPGAFSYEQYF
clone size: .
J gene: TRBJ2-7
D gene: .
V gene: TRBV7-8

CDR3 DNA: TGCAGTGCTAGTGAACGGGGAACCACAGATACGCAGTATTTT
CDR3 protein: CSASERGTTDTQYF
clone size: few
J gene: TRBJ2-3
D gene: .
V gene: TRBV20-1

CDR3 DNA: TGTGCCAGCAGCCAGGGTTTGGGACAGCTACAAGAGACCCAGTACTTC
CDR3 protein: CASSQGLGQLQETQYF
clone size: .
J gene: TRBJ2-5
D gene: TRBD1
V gene: TRBV14

CDR3 DNA: TGTGCCAGCAGTTCCCTGGACCCCTACGAGCAGTACTTC
CDR3 protein: CASSSLDPYEQYF
clone size: .
J gene: TRBJ2-7
D gene: .
V gene: TRBV12-3/TRBV12-4

CDR3 DNA: TGTGCCAGCAGCCAAAATACGGGACCCAATGAAAAACTGTTTTTT
CDR3 protein: CASSQNTGPNEKLFF
clone size: few
J gene: TRBJ1-4
D gene: .
V gene: TRBV3-1

CDR3 DNA: TGTGCCAGCTCACCTTCCCAGGCAGGGAACACTGAAGCTTTCTTT
CDR3 protein: CASSPSQAGNTEAFF
clone size: .
J gene: TRBJ1-1
D gene: .
V gene: TRBV18

CDR3 DNA: TGTGCCAGCAGCTTAGCGTCAGGTAGCGCCATAGCCAAAAACATTCAGTACTTC
CDR3 protein: CASSLASGSAIAKNIQYF
clone size: few
J gene: TRBJ2-4
D gene: .
V gene: TRBV7-2

CDR3 DNA: TGTGCCAGCAGCCGATACCCCCAGGTTGGGGCCAACGTCCTGACTTTC
CDR3 protein: CASSRYPQVGANVLTF
clone size: .
J gene: TRBJ2-6
D gene: .
V gene: TRBV14

CDR3 DNA: TGCGCCAGCAGCTTGCCCCCGGCACAGGGAAGCAATGAGCAGTTCTTC
CDR3 protein: CASSLPPAQGSNEQFF
clone size: .
J gene: TRBJ2-1
D gene: .
V gene: TRBV5-1

CDR3 DNA: TGCGCCAGCAGCTTGTTGGGGGGCCGCGCTAGCGGTTCCTACGAGCAGTACTTC
CDR3 protein: CASSLLGGRASGSYEQYF
clone size: few
J gene: TRBJ2-7
D gene: .
V gene: TRBV5-1

CDR3 DNA: TGTGCCAGCACCACCGGGATTCTCGGGACAGATACGCAGTATTTT
CDR3 protein: CASTTGILGTDTQYF
clone size: .
J gene: TRBJ2-3
D gene: .
V gene: TRBV6-1

CDR3 DNA: TGTGCCAGCAAGAAGGGGACAGACACTTCACCCCTCCACTTT
CDR3 protein: CASKKGTDTSPLHF
clone size: few
J gene: TRBJ1-6
D gene: TRBD1
V gene: TRBV7-2

CDR3 DNA: TGCGCCAGCAGCCAAGATACAGGTCCATCGAATGAAAAACTGTTTTTT
CDR3 protein: CASSQDTGPSNEKLFF
clone size: .
J gene: TRBJ1-4
D gene: .
V gene: TRBV4-3

CDR3 DNA: TGCAGTGCTATTTACAGGGTGAACACTGAAGCTTTCTTT
CDR3 protein: CSAIYRVNTEAFF
clone size: .
J gene: TRBJ1-1
D gene: .
V gene: TRBV20-1